These T cell receptor beta chains were read from a single sample in a study of T cell repertoires in cytomegalovirus infection. TCRdb re-derived calls from the reads in MiXCR, one entry per CDR3 protein. In the table there are roughly 77,000 distinct CDR3 sequences, approximately 3.6% of which are singletons. The sequencing input was PBMCs. The receptors derive from a human donor in good health (CMV status not recorded). Some clones in this sample may be carry-over from other donors' samples. CDR3s include the opening cysteine and the closing phenylalanine or tryptophan. D genes are given only for firm matches. Clone size, where shown, is once, few, many, or a class for clones that have expanded.

V	J	D	size	DNA	CDR3
TRBV7-8	TRBJ2-5	NA	NA	TGTGCCAGCAGCTTAGAGGGGGGGGATGTGGAGACCCAGTACTTC	CASSLEGGDVETQYF
TRBV28	TRBJ2-5	NA	many	TGTGCCAGCAGTTTTCTTTCAGCAGGAAAAGAGACCCAGTACTTC	CASSFLSAGKETQYF
TRBV28	TRBJ2-1	TRBD2	NA	TGTGCCAGCAGTTTGGGTCGCCGGGCCTCTGCGGGAGGTTCGCGCTACAATGAGCAGTTCTTC	CASSLGRRASAGGSRYNEQFF
TRBV7-2	TRBJ2-1	TRBD1	many	TGTGCCAGCAGCTTAGGGCCAATGGGACAGGGGTTCTTC	CASSLGPMGQGFF
TRBV7-7	TRBJ2-2	TRBD1	many	TGTGCTAGCAGCTCCTACAGGGGGCTGAACACCGGGGAGCTGTTTTTT	CASSSYRGLNTGELFF
TRBV2	TRBJ1-1	TRBD1	NA	TGTGCCAGCAGTACTTTACAGGGGTACACTGAAGCTTTCTTT	CASSTLQGYTEAFF
TRBV7-2	TRBJ2-7	NA	many	TGTGCCAGCAGCCTCGGCGGCGTAGGGGGACCCTACGAGCAGTACTTC	CASSLGGVGGPYEQYF
TRBV7-8	TRBJ1-6	TRBD1	many	TGTGCCAGCAGCTCGATGGAAAGGGACAGGGTGGATTCACCCCTCCACTTT	CASSSMERDRVDSPLHF
TRBV11-3	TRBJ2-3	NA	many	TGTGCCAGCAGCTCCGTCCAGGACCCTCTAGATACGCAGTATTTT	CASSSVQDPLDTQYF
TRBV28	TRBJ1-4	TRBD1	NA	TGTGCCAGCAGTCCAAATACCGGGACAGGGAGGTCTAAACTGTTTTTT	CASSPNTGTGRSKLFF
TRBV7-9	TRBJ2-7	NA	many	TGTGCCAGCAGCCGTACCGCCTACGAGCAGTACTTC	CASSRTAYEQYF
TRBV6-2/TRBV6-3	TRBJ2-6	NA	few	TGTGCCAGCAAGAGGGAACCAGCACTGGGCTCTGGGGCCAACGTCCTGACTTTC	CASKREPALGSGANVLTF
TRBV7-2	TRBJ1-5	TRBD1	many	TGTGCCAGCAGCTCGTTCGGGACAGCAAGCAATCAGCCCCAGCATTTT	CASSSFGTASNQPQHF
TRBV7-8	TRBJ2-3	NA	many	TGTGCCAGCAGCGCTTCGACCACAGATACGCAGTATTTT	CASSASTTDTQYF
TRBV12-3/TRBV12-4	TRBJ1-5	TRBD1	medium-sized	TGTGCCAGCAGTTTAGTTCGGGACAGCCGGTATCTGCCCCAGCATTTT	CASSLVRDSRYLPQHF
TRBV7-6	TRBJ2-7	TRBD1	many	TGTGCCAGCAGTTACGACAGGGACAACTACGAAAAGCAGTACTTC	CASSYDRDNYEKQYF
TRBV7-8	TRBJ2-3	TRBD2	many	TGTGCCAGCAGCTCAAGCGGGGACCTGCACGGCACAGATACGCAGTATTTT	CASSSSGDLHGTDTQYF
TRBV12-3/TRBV12-4	TRBJ1-5	NA	many	TGTGCCAGCAGTTTCGGGGGGACCCAACAGCCCCAGCATTTT	CASSFGGTQQPQHF
TRBV2	TRBJ2-7	TRBD1	large	TGTGCCAGCTCACGAAGGGGGACAGTTTCCTACGAGCAGTACTTC	CASSRRGTVSYEQYF
TRBV28	TRBJ2-2	NA	many	TGTGCCAGCAAAGGAGGGGCGCCGGACACCGGGGAGCTGTTTTTT	CASKGGAPDTGELFF
TRBV7-2	TRBJ2-5	TRBD2	many	TGTGCCAGCAGCCCAAGACTAGCGGACACACAAGAGACCCAGTACTTC	CASSPRLADTQETQYF
TRBV7-2	TRBJ1-1	NA	many	TGTGCCAGCAGGCTGCATCCTTTGAACACTGAAGCTTTCTTT	CASRLHPLNTEAFF
TRBV7-2	TRBJ1-2	TRBD1	many	TGTGCCAGCAGCCCGTCGACAGGGAGTTATGGCTACACCTTC	CASSPSTGSYGYTF
TRBV7-2	TRBJ1-2	NA	many	TGTGCCAGCAGCTTACCCCGGAGCGGCGGGGGGAGAGGTGGCTACACCTTC	CASSLPRSGGGRGGYTF
TRBV7-2	TRBJ2-1	NA	many	TGTGCCAGCAGCGCCCCCTTGGGTAGCTCCCACAATGAGCAGTTCTTC	CASSAPLGSSHNEQFF
TRBV3-1	TRBJ1-2	TRBD1	many	TGTGCCAGCAGCCAAAGCAGGGGGCGAGGGTATGGCTACACCTTC	CASSQSRGRGYGYTF
TRBV7-9	TRBJ1-4	NA	many	TGTGCCAGCAGCTTAGCGGGCACCTATGAAAAACTGTTTTTT	CASSLAGTYEKLFF
TRBV7-2	TRBJ1-5	TRBD1	many	TGTGCCAGCAGCTTGGGGACAGGGGGTACTCAGCCCCAGCATTTT	CASSLGTGGTQPQHF
TRBV28	TRBJ1-5	TRBD1	many	TGTGCCAGCAGCAGGACAGGGGGTATCAATCAGCCCCAGCATTTT	CASSRTGGINQPQHF
TRBV12-3/TRBV12-4	TRBJ2-5	NA	many	TGTGCCAGCGGACCCTCCTCCGGGACCCAGTACTTC	CASGPSSGTQYF
TRBV7-2	TRBJ1-1	NA	many	TGTGCCAGCAGCTTTGGGGGGCCGGGGACTGAAGCTTTCTTT	CASSFGGPGTEAFF
TRBV7-2	TRBJ1-1	TRBD1	many	TGTGCCAGCAGCCCGAGAGGAAGGACAGGGAGTGAAGCTTTCTTT	CASSPRGRTGSEAFF
TRBV7-2	TRBJ2-7	NA	many	TGTGCCAGCAGCGTAATGGTTACCTACGAGCAGTACTTC	CASSVMVTYEQYF
TRBV28	TRBJ2-3	NA	many	TGTGCCAGCAGTTTCGTACCGGGGAGGCCCGCAGATACGCAGTATTTT	CASSFVPGRPADTQYF
TRBV20-1	TRBJ2-7	TRBD1	NA	TGCAGTGCTAGAGTGACGGGACAGGGGGCTTACGAGCAGTACTTC	CSARVTGQGAYEQYF
TRBV10-3	TRBJ2-7	TRBD2	many	TGTGCCACGGCAATAGTCACTAGCGGAACAGCCTACGAGCAGTACTTC	CATAIVTSGTAYEQYF
TRBV28	TRBJ2-2	NA	many	TGTGCCAGCAGTGGGACACCCAACACCGGGGAGCTGTTTTTT	CASSGTPNTGELFF
TRBV7-9	TRBJ2-3	NA	many	TGTGCCAGTCTCGGGATGCGCACAGATACGCAGTATTTT	CASLGMRTDTQYF
TRBV7-2	TRBJ1-5	TRBD1	many	TGTGCCAGCAGCCTTACAGGGGGGGATCAGCCCCAGCATTTT	CASSLTGGDQPQHF
TRBV7-8	TRBJ1-6	TRBD1	many	TGTGCCAGCAGCCCGGGACAGGGATACTCACCCCTCCACTTT	CASSPGQGYSPLHF
TRBV7-2	TRBJ1-1	NA	many	TGTGCCAGCAGCAGACAGCCGGGGAAAGCTTTCTTT	CASSRQPGKAFF
TRBV6-2/TRBV6-3	TRBJ2-1	NA	many	TGTGCCAGCAGTTTGGCTAGCCGGGCTAATGAGCAGTTCTTC	CASSLASRANEQFF